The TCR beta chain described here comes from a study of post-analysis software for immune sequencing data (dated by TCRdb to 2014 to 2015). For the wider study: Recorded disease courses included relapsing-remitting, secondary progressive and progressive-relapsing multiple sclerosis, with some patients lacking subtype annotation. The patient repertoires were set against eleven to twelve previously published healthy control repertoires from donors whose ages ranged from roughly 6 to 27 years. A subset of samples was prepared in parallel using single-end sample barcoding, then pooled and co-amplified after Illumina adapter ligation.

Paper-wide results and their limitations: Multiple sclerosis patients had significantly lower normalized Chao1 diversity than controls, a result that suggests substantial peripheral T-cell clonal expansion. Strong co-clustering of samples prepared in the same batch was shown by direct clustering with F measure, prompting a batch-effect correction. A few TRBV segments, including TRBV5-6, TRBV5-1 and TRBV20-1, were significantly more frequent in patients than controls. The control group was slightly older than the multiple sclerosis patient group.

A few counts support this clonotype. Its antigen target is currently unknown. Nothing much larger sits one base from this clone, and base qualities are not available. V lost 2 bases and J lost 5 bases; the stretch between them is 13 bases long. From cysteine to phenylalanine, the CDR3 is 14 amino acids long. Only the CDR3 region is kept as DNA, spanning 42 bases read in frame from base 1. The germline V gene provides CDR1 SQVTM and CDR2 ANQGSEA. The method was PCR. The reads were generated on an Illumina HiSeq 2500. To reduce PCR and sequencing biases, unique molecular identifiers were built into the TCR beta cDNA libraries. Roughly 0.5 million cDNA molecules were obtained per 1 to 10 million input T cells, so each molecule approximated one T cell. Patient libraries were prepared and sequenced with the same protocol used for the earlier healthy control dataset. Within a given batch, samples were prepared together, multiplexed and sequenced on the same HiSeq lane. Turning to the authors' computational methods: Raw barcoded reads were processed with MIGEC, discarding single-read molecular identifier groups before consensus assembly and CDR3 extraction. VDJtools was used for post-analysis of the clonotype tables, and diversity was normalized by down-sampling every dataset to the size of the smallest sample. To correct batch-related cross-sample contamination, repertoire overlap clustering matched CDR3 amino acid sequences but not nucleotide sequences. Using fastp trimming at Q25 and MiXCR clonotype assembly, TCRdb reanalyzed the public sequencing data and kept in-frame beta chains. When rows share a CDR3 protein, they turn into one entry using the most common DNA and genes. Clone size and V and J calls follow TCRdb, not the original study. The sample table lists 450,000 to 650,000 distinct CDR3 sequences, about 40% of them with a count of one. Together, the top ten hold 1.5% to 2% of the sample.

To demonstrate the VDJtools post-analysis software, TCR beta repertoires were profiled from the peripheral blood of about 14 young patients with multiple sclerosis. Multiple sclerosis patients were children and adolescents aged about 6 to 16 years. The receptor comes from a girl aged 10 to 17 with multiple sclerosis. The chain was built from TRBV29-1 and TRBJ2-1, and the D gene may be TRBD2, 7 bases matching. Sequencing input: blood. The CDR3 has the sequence CSVEFGGGHNEQFF. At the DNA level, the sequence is TGCAGCGTTGAATTTGGGGGGGGGCACAATGAGCAGTTCTTC.